These 12 T cell receptor beta chains share one sample of origin, sequenced in a study of T cell responses to AZD1222 COVID-19 vaccine. TCRdb's copy holds only in-frame clones and misses some; the assay was immunoSEQ multiplex PCR. The table lists about 100,000 clones, around nine tenths of them singletons, with less than 20% in the top ten. Specimen: peripheral blood, collected on day 0 of AZD1222 vaccination. The receptors come from an adult in good health.

This chain connects TRBV30 to TRBJ2-7; 9 nucleotides align to TRBD1. This CDR3 contains 12 residues. In germline, CDR1 is GTSNPN, CDR2 SVGIG (reference sequence). The ends lost 4 bases at V and 12 bases at J; junction bases unmatched: 10. The CDR3 loop reads CAWMGQGQVVYF. Here the CDR3 DNA reads TGTGCCTGGATGGGACAGGGTCAGGTCGTGTACTTC. Using reference TRBV30 and TRBJ2-7 for the parts outside the CDR3, the full variable domain is SQTIHQWPATLVQPVGSPLSLECTVEGTSNPNLYWYRQAAGRGLQLLFYSVGIGQISSEVPQNLSASRPQDRQFILSSKKLLLSDSGFYLCAWMGQGQVVYFGPGTRLTVT.

The chain couples TRBV5-1 to TRBJ2-7, with D perhaps TRBD2 (6 bases). The CDR3 runs 15 residues. Germline V gives CDR1 SGHRS, CDR2 YFSETQ. Trimming left V 4 bases short and J 6 bases short, with 20 bases between. The CDR3 sequence is CASSLGGEEFAEQYF. CDR3 sequence (DNA): TGCGCCAGCAGCCTGGGGGGAGAGGAGTTTGCCGAGCAGTACTTC.

J is TRBJ1-2 and V is TRBV6-1; D unresolved. The germline V and J ends were trimmed by 1 base and 4 bases, with 7 bases remaining between them. The CDR3 length is 13 residues. The V gene's germline CDR1 is MNHNS and CDR2 SASEGT. The CDR3 protein is CASSEGLIYGYTF. The CDR3 DNA follows: TGTGCCAGCAGTGAAGGGTTAATCTATGGCTACACCTTC.

The J gene is TRBJ2-4, the V gene TRBV2, with 13 bases that match TRBD2. Losses at the gene ends were 10 bases for V and 7 bases for J; bases not matched to a gene: 4. Germline V gene lookup returns CDR1 SNHLY and CDR2 FYNNEI. The CDR3 consists of 13 residues. As DNA, the CDR3 is TGTGCCATACTAGCGGGAGGGAGGAACATTCAGTACTTC. This encodes CAILAGGRNIQYF.

V is TRBV11-1 and J is TRBJ1-6; TRBD1 matches at 9 bases. Unmatched junction bases numbered 6, after V lost 5 bases and J lost 7 bases. The CDR3 sequence is 15 residues long. Germline CDR1 is SGHAT and CDR2 is FQDESV (reference sequence). The CDR3 coding sequence is TGTGCCAGCAGCATCGGGACAGGGCCAAATTCACCCCTCCACTTT. It encodes CASSIGTGPNSPLHF.

The V gene is TRBV18, the J gene TRBJ1-6; 7 bases line up with TRBD1. The CDR3 has 12 amino acids. Germline V lookup: CDR1 KGHSH, CDR2 LQKENI. After removal of 4 bases from V and 17 bases from J, the junction contained 8 bases not matched to a gene. CDR3 amino acids: CASSLYDREIHF. As DNA, the CDR3 is TGTGCCAGCTCACTATACGACAGGGAGATCCACTTT.

The V gene is TRBV11-1, the J gene TRBJ2-2; no clear D. The CDR3 has 15 residues. V was shortened by 2 bases and J by 6 bases, with 13 bases between the two germline ends. Germline values: CDR1 SGHAT, CDR2 FQDESV (reference sequence). The CDR3 here is CASSLTWSSPGELFF. The CDR3 DNA is TGTGCCAGCAGCTTAACTTGGTCAAGTCCCGGGGAGCTGTTTTTT.

The J gene is TRBJ1-5, the V gene TRBV19; 10 bases are a match to TRBD1. The length of the CDR3 is 17 residues. The junction had 10 bases not matched to a gene; V was cut back by 3 bases and J by 5 bases. Per the germline V gene, CDR1 is LNHDA and CDR2 is SQIVND (reference sequence). The chain's CDR3 is CASSIDRDRGKHQPQHF. The CDR3 nucleotides read TGTGCCAGTAGTATCGACCGGGACAGGGGAAAACATCAGCCCCAGCATTTT. The entire variable domain, with the rest obtained from reference TRBV19 and TRBJ1-5, is as follows: DGGITQSPKYLFRKEGQNVTLSCEQNLNHDAMYWYRQDPGQGLRLIYYSQIVNDFQKGDIAEGYSVSREKKESFPLTVTSAQKNPTAFYLCASSIDRDRGKHQPQHFGDGTRLSIL.

The rearrangement links TRBV7-3 to TRBJ2-1, with D possibly being TRBD2 (5 bases). V was clipped by 6 bases and J by 8 bases, with 11 bases between them. Germline assignment: CDR1 SGHTA and CDR2 FQGTGA. CDR3 length: 12 amino acids. As DNA, the CDR3 is TGTGCCAGCAGGGCCCCCGGGGATGAGCAGTTCTTC. The encoded protein is CASRAPGDEQFF. Variable domain in full (rest from reference TRBV7-3 and TRBJ2-1): GAGVSQTPSNKVTEKGKYVELRCDPISGHTALYWYRQSLGQGPEFLIYFQGTGAADDSGLPNDRFFAVRPEGSVSTLKIQRTERGDSAVYLCASRAPGDEQFFGPGTRLTVL.

V gene TRBV11-2 combines with J gene TRBJ2-2; the D is unclear. The CDR3 contains 15 residues. Trimming took off 2 bases at V and 5 bases at J, with 12 bases between the two ends. Per the germline V gene, CDR1 is SGHAT and CDR2 is FQNNGV. CDR3 protein: CASSLLELWTGELFF. CDR3 sequence (DNA): TGTGCCAGCAGCTTACTCGAACTTTGGACCGGGGAGCTGTTTTTT.

The gene calls are TRBV27 and TRBJ2-3; 8 bases map to TRBD2. The CDR3 extends over 13 amino acids. Germline V CDR1 and CDR2: MNHEY, SMNVEV (reference sequence). V lost 6 bases to trimming and J lost 10 bases; unmatched junction nucleotides: 9. The CDR3: CASRTGGKLAQYF. The CDR3 nucleotides read TGTGCCAGCAGGACGGGAGGGAAATTGGCGCAGTATTTT.

The CDR3 reads CASTGTDGGPDTQYF. The CDR3 DNA is TGTGCCAGCACCGGGACAGATGGAGGGCCAGATACGCAGTATTTT. This rearrangement joins TRBV9 to TRBJ2-3, with TRBD1 as a possible D gene (7 bases). The V end lost 6 bases, the J end lost 4 bases, and 18 bases lay between the germline ends. This CDR3 is 15 amino acids long. Germline assignment: CDR1 SGDLS and CDR2 YYNGEE.